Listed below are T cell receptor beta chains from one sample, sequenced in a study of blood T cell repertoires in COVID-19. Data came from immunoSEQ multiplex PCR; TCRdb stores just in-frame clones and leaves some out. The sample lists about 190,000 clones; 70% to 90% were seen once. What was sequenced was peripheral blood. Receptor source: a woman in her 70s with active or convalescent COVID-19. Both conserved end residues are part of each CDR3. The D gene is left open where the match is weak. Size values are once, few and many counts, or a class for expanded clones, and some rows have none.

CASSLISGTGELFF,TGTGCCAGCAGCTTAATATCAGGGACCGGGGAGCTGTTTTTT,TRBV7-8,few,.,TRBJ2-2
CASSEVLGSTGELFF,TGTGCCAGCAGCGAGGTACTAGGAAGCACCGGGGAGCTGTTTTTT,TRBV7-8,.,.,TRBJ2-2
CASKGGLAGLTEQFF,TGTGCCAGCAAGGGAGGACTAGCGGGACTCACGGAGCAGTTCTTC,TRBV11-2,.,TRBD2,TRBJ2-1
CASSASGNTIYF,TGTGCCAGCAGCGCTAGTGGAAACACCATATATTTT,TRBV2,.,.,TRBJ1-3
CASSAQGGLAKNIQYF,TGTGCCAGCAGTGCACAGGGGGGACTAGCCAAAAACATTCAGTACTTC,TRBV2,.,TRBD1,TRBJ2-4
CSVEDQGWNTEAFF,TGCAGCGTTGAAGATCAGGGCTGGAACACTGAAGCTTTCTTT,TRBV29-1,.,.,TRBJ1-1
CASSFSRYEQYF,TGTGCCAGCAGCTTTTCTAGATACGAGCAGTACTTC,TRBV5-6,few,.,TRBJ2-7
CTSSLEGVPYEQYF,TGTACCAGCAGTTTAGAGGGGGTCCCCTACGAGCAGTACTTC,TRBV28,.,.,TRBJ2-7
CATWSKNIQYF,TGTGCCACCTGGAGCAAAAACATTCAGTACTTC,TRBV5-4,.,.,TRBJ2-4
CASTTDNYGYTF,TGTGCCAGCACAACAGACAACTATGGCTACACCTTC,TRBV6-5,.,.,TRBJ1-2
CSAALTGGSPLHF,TGCAGCGCCGCCCTGACAGGCGGATCACCCCTCCACTTT,TRBV29-1,.,.,TRBJ1-6
CASTRDSLSNEQFF,TGCGCCAGCACCCGGGACTCACTTTCCAATGAGCAGTTCTTC,TRBV4-1,.,.,TRBJ2-1
CASSSLGGRNNEQFF,TGTGCCAGCAGCTCTCTCGGGGGGAGGAACAATGAGCAGTTCTTC,TRBV11-2,.,TRBD2,TRBJ2-1
CASREGASPLHF,TGTGCCAGCAGGGAGGGGGCTTCACCCCTCCACTTT,TRBV6-5,.,TRBD1,TRBJ1-6
CASSSEAQREQYF,TGTGCCAGCAGTTCAGAGGCCCAACGCGAGCAGTACTTC,TRBV28,.,.,TRBJ2-7
CASSIGRGDYGYTF,TGTGCCAGTAGTATCGGCAGGGGGGACTATGGCTACACCTTC,TRBV19,few,TRBD1,TRBJ1-2
CASSSPTGGSSPLHF,TGTGCCAGCAGCAGTCCGACAGGGGGAAGTTCACCCCTCCACTTT,TRBV28,.,TRBD1,TRBJ1-6
CASSVMFGYTF,TGTGCCAGCAGCGTTATGTTTGGCTACACCTTC,TRBV9,.,.,TRBJ1-2
CASPAGCGRPSYNEQFF,TGTGCCAGCCCCGCAGGGTGCGGGAGGCCCTCCTACAATGAGCAGTTCTTC,TRBV7-4,.,TRBD2,TRBJ2-1
CASRTGTGQSNEQFF,TGTGCCAGCAGAACCGGGACAGGGCAAAGCAATGAGCAGTTCTTC,TRBV2,.,TRBD1,TRBJ2-1
CASTPLAESGETQYF,TGTGCCAGCACCCCACTAGCGGAAAGCGGGGAGACCCAGTACTTC,TRBV6-6,once,TRBD2,TRBJ2-5
CASSLYGHTNTGELFF,TGTGCCAGCTCACTCTATGGACACACGAACACCGGGGAGCTGTTTTTT,TRBV18,.,.,TRBJ2-2
CASSLAWGGGGPLHF,TGTGCCAGCAGCTTAGCGTGGGGGGGCGGCGGTCCCCTCCACTTT,TRBV7-2,few,.,TRBJ1-6
CASLPPGLAGGGTGELFF,TGTGCCAGCCTCCCCCCCGGACTAGCGGGAGGGGGCACCGGGGAGCTGTTTTTT,TRBV7-2,.,TRBD2,TRBJ2-2
CASSLMAGEWNEQFF,TGTGCCAGCAGCTTAATGGCGGGAGAATGGAATGAGCAGTTCTTC,TRBV7-3,.,TRBD2,TRBJ2-1
CASSSLAGGGEQFF,TGCGCCAGCAGCTCCCTAGCGGGAGGAGGTGAGCAGTTCTTC,TRBV5-1,.,TRBD2,TRBJ2-1
CASRLAGGPGTEQFF,TGTGCCAGCAGACTAGCGGGAGGGCCGGGGACGGAGCAGTTCTTC,TRBV6-5,.,TRBD2,TRBJ2-1
CASSFGGQGGSPLHF,TGTGCCAGCAGTTTTGGAGGACAGGGGGGGTCACCCCTCCACTTT,TRBV28,.,TRBD1,TRBJ1-6
CASSVLAGGPGVYNEQFF,TGTGCCAGCAGCGTACTAGCGGGAGGGCCGGGGGTCTACAATGAGCAGTTCTTC,TRBV7-6,.,TRBD2,TRBJ2-1
CASRSQGSIYNEQFF,TGTGCCAGCAGATCACAGGGCTCGATTTACAATGAGCAGTTCTTC,TRBV28,.,.,TRBJ2-1
CAWSPKGRGRSNQPQHF,TGTGCCTGGAGTCCAAAGGGTAGGGGGCGAAGCAATCAGCCCCAGCATTTT,TRBV30,few,TRBD1,TRBJ1-5
CASSPLGLGLAGANVLTF,TGTGCCAGCTCACCACTCGGACTGGGTCTGGCTGGGGCCAACGTCCTGACTTTC,TRBV18,.,.,TRBJ2-6
CASSDGWTSRHYEQYF,TGTGCCAGCAGTGATGGGTGGACTAGCCGTCACTACGAGCAGTACTTC,TRBV6-1,.,TRBD2,TRBJ2-7
CASMGTSGRRETQYF,TGTGCCAGCATGGGGACTAGCGGGAGAAGAGAGACCCAGTACTTC,TRBV6-5,.,TRBD2,TRBJ2-5
CASSVSGLSYNEQFF,TGTGCCAGCAGCGTTTCCGGACTAAGCTACAATGAGCAGTTCTTC,TRBV3-1/TRBV3-2,.,.,TRBJ2-1